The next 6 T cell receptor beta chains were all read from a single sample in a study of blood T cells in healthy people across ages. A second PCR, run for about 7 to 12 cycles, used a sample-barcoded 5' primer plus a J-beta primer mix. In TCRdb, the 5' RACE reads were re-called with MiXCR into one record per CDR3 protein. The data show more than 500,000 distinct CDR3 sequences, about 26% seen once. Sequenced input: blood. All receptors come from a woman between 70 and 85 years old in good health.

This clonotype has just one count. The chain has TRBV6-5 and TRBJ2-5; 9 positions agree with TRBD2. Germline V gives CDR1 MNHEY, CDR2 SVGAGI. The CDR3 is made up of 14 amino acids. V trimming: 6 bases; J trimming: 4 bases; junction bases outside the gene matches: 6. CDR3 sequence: CASRPWTSVETQYF. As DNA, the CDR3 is TGTGCCAGCAGGCCCTGGACTAGCGTAGAGACCCAGTACTTC.

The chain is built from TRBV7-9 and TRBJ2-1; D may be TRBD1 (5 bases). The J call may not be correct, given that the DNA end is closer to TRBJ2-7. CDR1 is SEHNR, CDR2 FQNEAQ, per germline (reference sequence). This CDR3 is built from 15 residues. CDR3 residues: CASSSRETVTYEQYF. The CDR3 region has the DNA TGTGCCAGCAGCTCCCGAGAGACAGTCACCTACGAGCAGTACTTC.

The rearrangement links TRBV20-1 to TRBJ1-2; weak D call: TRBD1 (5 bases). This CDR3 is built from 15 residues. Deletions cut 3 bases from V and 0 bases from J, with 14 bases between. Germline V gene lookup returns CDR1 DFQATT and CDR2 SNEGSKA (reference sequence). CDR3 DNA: TGCAGTGCTAGTAGGAGGGGAGAAGCTAACTATGGCTACACCTTC. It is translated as CSASRRGEANYGYTF.

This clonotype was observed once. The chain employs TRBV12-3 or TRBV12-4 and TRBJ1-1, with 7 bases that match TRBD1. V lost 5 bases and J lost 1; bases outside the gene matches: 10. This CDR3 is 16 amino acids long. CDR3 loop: CASSHTGVGRNTEAFF. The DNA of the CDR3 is TGTGCCAGCAGTCACACAGGGGTAGGACGGAACACTGAAGCTTTCTTT.

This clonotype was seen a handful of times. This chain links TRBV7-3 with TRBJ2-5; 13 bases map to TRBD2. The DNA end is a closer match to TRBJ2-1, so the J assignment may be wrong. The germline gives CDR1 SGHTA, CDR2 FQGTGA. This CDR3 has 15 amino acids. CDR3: CASSTGLAGDNEQFF. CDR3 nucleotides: TGTGCCAGCAGCACCGGACTAGCGGGGGACAATGAGCAGTTCTTC.

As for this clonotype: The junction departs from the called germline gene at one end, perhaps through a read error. CDR3 protein: CASSLLDRGRNQEAQYF. The CDR3 DNA reads as TGTGCCAGCAGCCTCCTAGACAGGGGGAGGAACCAAGAGGCCCAGTACTTC. The chain carries TRBV3-1 and TRBJ2-1; 9 bases are a match to TRBD1. The DNA end is a closer match to TRBJ2-5, so the J assignment may be wrong. In germline, CDR1 is LGHDT, CDR2 YNNKEL (reference sequence). This CDR3 comprises 17 residues.